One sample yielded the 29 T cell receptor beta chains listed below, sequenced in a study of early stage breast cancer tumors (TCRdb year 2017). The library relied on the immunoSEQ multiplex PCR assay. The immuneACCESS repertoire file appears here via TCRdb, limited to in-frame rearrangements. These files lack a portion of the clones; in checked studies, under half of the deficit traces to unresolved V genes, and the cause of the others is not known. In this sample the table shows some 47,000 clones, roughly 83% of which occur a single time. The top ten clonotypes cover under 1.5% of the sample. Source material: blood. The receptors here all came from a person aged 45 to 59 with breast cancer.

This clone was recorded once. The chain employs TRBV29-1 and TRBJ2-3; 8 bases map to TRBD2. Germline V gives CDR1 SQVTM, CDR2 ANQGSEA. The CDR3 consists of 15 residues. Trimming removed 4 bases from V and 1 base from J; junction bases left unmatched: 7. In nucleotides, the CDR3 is TGCAGCGTTGTGCGGGGGGCTGGAGGCACAGATACGCAGTATTTT. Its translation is CSVVRGAGGTDTQYF.

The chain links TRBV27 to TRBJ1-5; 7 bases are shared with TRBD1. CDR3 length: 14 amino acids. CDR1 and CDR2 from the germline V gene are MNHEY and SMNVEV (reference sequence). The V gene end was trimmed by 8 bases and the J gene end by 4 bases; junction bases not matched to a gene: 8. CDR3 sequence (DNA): TGTGCCAGCGGGAGCGGGACAGAAAATCAGCCCCAGCATTTT. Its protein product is CASGSGTENQPQHF.

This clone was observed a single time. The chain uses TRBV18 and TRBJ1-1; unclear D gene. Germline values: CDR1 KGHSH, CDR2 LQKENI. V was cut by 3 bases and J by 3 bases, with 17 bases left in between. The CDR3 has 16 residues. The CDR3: CASSPPGVSPDTEAFF. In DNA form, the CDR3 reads TGTGCCAGCTCACCCCCCGGGGTCAGTCCGGACACTGAAGCTTTCTTT.

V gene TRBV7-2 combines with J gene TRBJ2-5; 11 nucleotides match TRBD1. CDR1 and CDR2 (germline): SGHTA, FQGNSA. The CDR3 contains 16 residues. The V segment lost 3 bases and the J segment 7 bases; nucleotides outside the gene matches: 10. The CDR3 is CASSLLGTGGRATQYF. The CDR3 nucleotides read TGTGCCAGCAGCTTGCTTGGGACAGGGGGACGGGCGACCCAGTACTTC.

Here the CDR3 DNA reads TGTGCCAGCAGCTTAACTAGCGGGAGGGCCGGGGAGCAGTTCTTC. This translates into CASSLTSGRAGEQFF. This chain links TRBV7-9 with TRBJ2-1; the match to TRBD2 covers 13 bases. Trimming cost V 2 bases and J 10 bases; bases outside gene matches: 5. In germline, CDR1 is SEHNR, CDR2 FQNEAQ (reference sequence). The CDR3 runs to 15 residues.

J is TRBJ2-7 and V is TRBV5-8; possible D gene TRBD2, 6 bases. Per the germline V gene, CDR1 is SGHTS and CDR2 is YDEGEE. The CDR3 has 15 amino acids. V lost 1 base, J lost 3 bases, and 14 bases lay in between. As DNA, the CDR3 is TGTGCCAGCAGCTTGTCCTTCGGGGGATTCTACGAGCAGTACTTC. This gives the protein CASSLSFGGFYEQYF.

CDR3 amino acids: CASSLEGAWVRRAFF. The CDR3 coding sequence is TGTGCCAGCAGCTTAGAAGGGGCCTGGGTTCGACGAGCTTTCTTT. The V call is TRBV7-9, the J call TRBJ1-1, with TRBD1 as a possible D gene (5 bases). The germline V gene has CDR1 SEHNR and CDR2 FQNEAQ (reference sequence). The V and J ends lost 1 base and 10 bases respectively, with 19 bases between them. The CDR3 spans 15 residues.

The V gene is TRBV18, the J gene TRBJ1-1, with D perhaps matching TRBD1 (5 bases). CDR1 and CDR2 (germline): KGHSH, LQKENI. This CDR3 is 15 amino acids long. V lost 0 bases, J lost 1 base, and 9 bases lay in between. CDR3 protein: CASSPPNGQNTEAFF. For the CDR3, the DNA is TGTGCCAGCTCACCACCAAACGGACAGAACACTGAAGCTTTCTTT.

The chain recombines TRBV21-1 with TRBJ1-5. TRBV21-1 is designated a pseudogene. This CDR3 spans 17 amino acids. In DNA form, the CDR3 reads TGTGCCAGCAGCACCCGGGGGGGCAGATCACGCCATCAGCCCCAGCATTTT. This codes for CASSTRGGRSRHQPQHF.

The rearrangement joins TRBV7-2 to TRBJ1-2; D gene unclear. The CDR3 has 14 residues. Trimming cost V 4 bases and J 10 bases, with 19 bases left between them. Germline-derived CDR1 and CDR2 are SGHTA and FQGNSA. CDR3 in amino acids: CASSSGLGGTDYTF. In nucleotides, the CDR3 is TGTGCCAGCAGCTCCGGGCTGGGAGGAACGGACTACACCTTC.

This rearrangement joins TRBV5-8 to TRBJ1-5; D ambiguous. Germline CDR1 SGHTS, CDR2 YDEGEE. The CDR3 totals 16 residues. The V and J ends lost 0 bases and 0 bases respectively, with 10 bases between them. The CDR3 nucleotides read TGTGCCAGCAGCTTGGAGAGAAAGTTTAGCAATCAGCCCCAGCATTTT. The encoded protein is CASSLERKFSNQPQHF. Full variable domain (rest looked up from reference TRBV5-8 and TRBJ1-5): EAGVTQSPTHLIKTRGQQATLRCSPISGHTSVYWYQQALGLGLQFLLWYDEGEERNRGNFPPRFSGRQFPNYSSELNVNALELEDSALYLCASSLERKFSNQPQHFGDGTRLSIL.

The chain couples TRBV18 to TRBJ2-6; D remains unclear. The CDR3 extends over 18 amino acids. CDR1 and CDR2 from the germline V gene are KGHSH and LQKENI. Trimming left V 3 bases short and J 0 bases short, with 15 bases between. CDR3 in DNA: TGTGCCAGCTCACCTTTTTATGGAAAAAACTCTGGGGCCAACGTCCTGACTTTC. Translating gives CASSPFYGKNSGANVLTF.

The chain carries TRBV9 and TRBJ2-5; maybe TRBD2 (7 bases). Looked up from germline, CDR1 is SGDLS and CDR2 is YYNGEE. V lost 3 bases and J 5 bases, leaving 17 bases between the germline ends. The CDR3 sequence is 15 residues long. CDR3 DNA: TGTGCCAGCAGCGATTTCGGACTAGGGGGGGAGACCCAGTACTTC. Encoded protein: CASSDFGLGGETQYF.

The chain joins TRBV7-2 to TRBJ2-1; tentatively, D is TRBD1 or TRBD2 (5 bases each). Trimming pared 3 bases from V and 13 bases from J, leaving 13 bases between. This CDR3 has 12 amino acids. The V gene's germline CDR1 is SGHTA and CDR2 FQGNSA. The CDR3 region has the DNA TGTGCCAGCAGCTTTAATCAGAGGGGTCAGTTCTTC. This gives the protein CASSFNQRGQFF. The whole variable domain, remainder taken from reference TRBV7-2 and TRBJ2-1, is GAGVSQSPSNKVTEKGKDVELRCDPISGHTALYWYRQSLGQGLEFLIYFQGNSAPDKSGLPSDRFSAERTGGSVSTLTIQRTQQEDSAVYLCASSFNQRGQFFGPGTRLTVL.

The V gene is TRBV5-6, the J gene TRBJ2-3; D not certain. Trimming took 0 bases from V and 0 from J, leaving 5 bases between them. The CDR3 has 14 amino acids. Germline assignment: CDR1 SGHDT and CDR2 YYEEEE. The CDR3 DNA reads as TGTGCCAGCAGCTTGGGTGGAAGCACAGATACGCAGTATTTT. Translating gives CASSLGGSTDTQYF.

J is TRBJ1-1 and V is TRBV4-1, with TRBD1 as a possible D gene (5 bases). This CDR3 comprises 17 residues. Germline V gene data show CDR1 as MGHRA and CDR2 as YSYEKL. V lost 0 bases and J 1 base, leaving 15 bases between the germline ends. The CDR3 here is CASSQDPVGDSNTEAFF. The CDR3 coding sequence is TGCGCCAGCAGCCAAGATCCCGTGGGGGACTCGAACACTGAAGCTTTCTTT.

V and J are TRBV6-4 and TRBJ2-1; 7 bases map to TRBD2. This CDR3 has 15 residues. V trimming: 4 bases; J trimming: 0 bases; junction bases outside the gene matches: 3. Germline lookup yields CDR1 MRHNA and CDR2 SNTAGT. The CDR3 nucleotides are TGTGCCAGCAGTGTGATAGCGGGCTCCTACAATGAGCAGTTCTTC. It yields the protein CASSVIAGSYNEQFF.

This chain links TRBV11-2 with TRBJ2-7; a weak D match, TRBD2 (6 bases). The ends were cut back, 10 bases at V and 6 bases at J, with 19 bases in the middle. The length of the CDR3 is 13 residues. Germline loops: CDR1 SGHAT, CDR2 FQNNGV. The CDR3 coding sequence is TGTGCCACCTCCGGGACTCTCTTTTCCGAGCAGTACTTC. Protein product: CATSGTLFSEQYF.

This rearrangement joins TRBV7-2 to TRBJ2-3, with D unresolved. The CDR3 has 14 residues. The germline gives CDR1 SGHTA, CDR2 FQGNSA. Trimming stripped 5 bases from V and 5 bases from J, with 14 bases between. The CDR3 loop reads CASSPRGWGDTQYF. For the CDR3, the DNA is TGTGCCAGCAGCCCCCGAGGTTGGGGAGATACGCAGTATTTT.

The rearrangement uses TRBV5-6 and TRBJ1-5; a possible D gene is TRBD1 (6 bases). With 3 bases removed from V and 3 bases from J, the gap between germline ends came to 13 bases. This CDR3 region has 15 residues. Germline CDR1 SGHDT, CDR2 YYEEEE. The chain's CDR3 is CASSSQGGNNQPQHF. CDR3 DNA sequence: TGTGCCAGCAGCTCCCAAGGGGGGAACAATCAGCCCCAGCATTTT.

The CDR3 DNA reads as TGCGCCAGCAGCCAGGCGCGGTTTAGCAATCAGCCCCAGCATTTT. Its translation: CASSQARFSNQPQHF. The rearrangement uses TRBV4-3 and TRBJ1-5; no definite D call. Looked up from germline, CDR1 is LGHNA and CDR2 is YSLEER. The CDR3 runs to 15 residues. The ends were cut back, 3 bases at V and 0 bases at J, with 9 bases in the middle.

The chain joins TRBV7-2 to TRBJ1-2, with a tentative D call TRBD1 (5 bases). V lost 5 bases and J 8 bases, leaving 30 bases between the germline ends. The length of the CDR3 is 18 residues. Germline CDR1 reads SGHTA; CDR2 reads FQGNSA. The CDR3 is CASSRYATAARSLRGYTF. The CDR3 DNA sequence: TGTGCCAGCAGCCGTTATGCGACAGCAGCCCGGTCTTTGAGAGGCTACACCTTC.

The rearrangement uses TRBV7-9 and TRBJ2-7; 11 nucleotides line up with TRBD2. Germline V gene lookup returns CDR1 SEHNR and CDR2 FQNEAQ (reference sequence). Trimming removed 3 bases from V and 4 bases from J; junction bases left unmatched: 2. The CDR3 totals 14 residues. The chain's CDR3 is CASSFSGRGYEQYF. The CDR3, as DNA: TGTGCCAGCAGCTTTAGCGGGAGGGGTTACGAGCAGTACTTC.

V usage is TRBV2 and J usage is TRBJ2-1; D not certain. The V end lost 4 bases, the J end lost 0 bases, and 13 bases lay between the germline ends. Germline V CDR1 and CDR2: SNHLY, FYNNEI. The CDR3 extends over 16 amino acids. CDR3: CASSVQPVSSYNEQFF. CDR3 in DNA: TGTGCCAGCAGTGTTCAACCGGTAAGCTCCTACAATGAGCAGTTCTTC.

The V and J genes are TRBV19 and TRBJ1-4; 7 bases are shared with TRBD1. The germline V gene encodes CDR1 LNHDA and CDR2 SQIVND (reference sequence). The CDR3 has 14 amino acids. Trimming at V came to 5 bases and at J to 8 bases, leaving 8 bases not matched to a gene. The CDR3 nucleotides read TGTGCCAGTAGTCCAACACAGGGGCAAGAAAAACTGTTTTTT. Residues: CASSPTQGQEKLFF. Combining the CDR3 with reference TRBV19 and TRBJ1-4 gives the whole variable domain DGGITQSPKYLFRKEGQNVTLSCEQNLNHDAMYWYRQDPGQGLRLIYYSQIVNDFQKGDIAEGYSVSREKKESFPLTVTSAQKNPTAFYLCASSPTQGQEKLFFGSGTQLSVL.

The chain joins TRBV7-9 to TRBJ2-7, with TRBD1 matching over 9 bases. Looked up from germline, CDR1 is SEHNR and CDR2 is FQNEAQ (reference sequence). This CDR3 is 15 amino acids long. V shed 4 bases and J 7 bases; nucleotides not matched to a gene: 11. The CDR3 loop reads CASSSPDRGWREQYF. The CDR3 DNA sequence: TGTGCCAGCAGCTCCCCCGACAGGGGGTGGAGGGAGCAGTACTTC.

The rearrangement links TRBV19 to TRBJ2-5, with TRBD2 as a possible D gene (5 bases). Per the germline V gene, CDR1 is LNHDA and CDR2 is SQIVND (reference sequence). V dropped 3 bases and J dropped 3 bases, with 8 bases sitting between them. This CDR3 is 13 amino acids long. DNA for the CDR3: TGTGCCAGTAGTATGGGGAGAAAAGAGACCCAGTACTTC. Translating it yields CASSMGRKETQYF. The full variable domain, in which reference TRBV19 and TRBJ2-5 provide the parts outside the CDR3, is DGGITQSPKYLFRKEGQNVTLSCEQNLNHDAMYWYRQDPGQGLRLIYYSQIVNDFQKGDIAEGYSVSREKKESFPLTVTSAQKNPTAFYLCASSMGRKETQYFGPGTRLLVL.

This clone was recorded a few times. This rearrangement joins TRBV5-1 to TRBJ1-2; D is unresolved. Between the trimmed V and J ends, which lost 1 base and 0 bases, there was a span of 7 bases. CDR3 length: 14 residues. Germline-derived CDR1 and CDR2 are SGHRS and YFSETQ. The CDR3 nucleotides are TGCGCCAGCAGCTTGAAAGATTCTAACTATGGCTACACCTTC. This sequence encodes CASSLKDSNYGYTF.

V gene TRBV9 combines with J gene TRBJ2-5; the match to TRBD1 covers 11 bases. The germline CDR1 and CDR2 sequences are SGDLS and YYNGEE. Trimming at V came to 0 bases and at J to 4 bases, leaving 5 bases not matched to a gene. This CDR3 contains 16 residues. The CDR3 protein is CASSVADRGRIETQYF. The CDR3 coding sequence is TGTGCCAGCAGCGTAGCGGACAGGGGGCGGATAGAGACCCAGTACTTC. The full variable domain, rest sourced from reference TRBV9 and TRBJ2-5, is DSGVTQTPKHLITATGQRVTLRCSPRSGDLSVYWYQQSLDQGLQFLIQYYNGEERAKGNILERFSAQQFPDLHSELNLSSLELGDSALYFCASSVADRGRIETQYFGPGTRLLVL.